The next 9 T cell receptor beta chains were all read from a single sample in a study of blood T cell repertoires in COVID-19. Profiling relied on immunoSEQ multiplex PCR, and the TCRdb table lists in-frame clones only, not all of them. This sample has some 160,000 clones, with about 88% found just once. The specimen sequenced was peripheral blood. These receptors were taken from an elderly woman with COVID-19, enrolled during active disease.

This clone showed up just once. V gene TRBV28 combines with J gene TRBJ1-5, with 9 nucleotides matching TRBD1. The CDR3 totals 14 residues. V lost 6 bases and J lost 7; bases outside the gene matches: 7. The germline V gene encodes CDR1 MDHEN and CDR2 SYDVKM. The CDR3 bases are TGTGCCAGCAGGGCGGGACAGGGCCGGCAGCCCCAGCATTTT. Encoded protein: CASRAGQGRQPQHF. The full variable domain, with the rest looked up from reference TRBV28 and TRBJ1-5, is DVKVTQSSRYLVKRTGEKVFLECVQDMDHENMFWYRQDPGLGLRLIYFSYDVKMKEKGDIPEGYSVSREKKERFSLILESASTNQTSMYLCASRAGQGRQPQHFGDGTRLSIL.

V usage is TRBV5-5 and J usage is TRBJ2-7, with D tentatively TRBD1 (5 bases). The CDR3 is 13 residues long. V was cut by 3 bases and J by 3 bases, with 10 bases left in between. Germline-derived CDR1 and CDR2 are SGHKS and YYEKEE (reference sequence). The CDR3 coding sequence is TGTGCCAGCAGCTCTACAGGAAACTACGAGCAGTACTTC. Protein sequence: CASSSTGNYEQYF.

In DNA, the CDR3 is TGTGCCAGCAGTCGGACAGTATACGAGCAGTACTTC. Its translation: CASSRTVYEQYF. The chain is built from TRBV28 and TRBJ2-7; D is perhaps TRBD1 (6 bases). Trimming pared 5 bases from V and 4 bases from J, leaving 9 bases between. Germline V gives CDR1 MDHEN, CDR2 SYDVKM. CDR3 length equals 12 residues.

This rearrangement joins TRBV27 to TRBJ2-7, with 8 bases matching TRBD1. V was clipped by 4 bases and J by 2 bases; unmatched bases: 4. The germline V gene has CDR1 MNHEY and CDR2 SMNVEV (reference sequence). The length of the CDR3 is 14 residues. The CDR3: CASSYGQGTYEQYF. The DNA for the CDR3 is TGTGCCAGCAGTTACGGACAGGGCACCTACGAGCAGTACTTC.

The V gene is TRBV6-2 or TRBV6-3, the J gene TRBJ1-5, with 8 bases that match TRBD1. Germline loops: CDR1 MNHEY, CDR2 SVGEGT. The CDR3 consists of 16 residues. J was trimmed by 0 bases and V by 5 bases; bases with no gene match: 6. The CDR3 is CASSHLGTGSNQPQHF. The CDR3 nucleotides read TGTGCCAGCAGTCACTTAGGGACAGGTAGCAATCAGCCCCAGCATTTT.

This clone appeared a single time. The V and J genes are TRBV29-1 and TRBJ1-1; 7 bases fit TRBD1. There are 11 residues in the CDR3. In germline, CDR1 is SQVTM, CDR2 ANQGSEA. V trimming: 3 bases; J trimming: 5 bases; junction bases outside the gene matches: 0. The CDR3 nucleotides read TGCAGCGTTGACAGGGGGACTGAAGCTTTCTTT. It specifies CSVDRGTEAFF. The complete variable domain, with remaining parts taken from reference TRBV29-1 and TRBJ1-1, reads SAVISQKPSRDICQRGTSLTIQCQVDSQVTMMFWYRQQPGQSLTLIATANQGSEATYESGFVIDKFPISRPNLTFSTLTVSNMSPEDSSIYLCSVDRGTEAFFGQGTRLTVV.

The rearrangement links TRBV28 to TRBJ1-2; perhaps TRBD1 as D (6 bases). Trimming removed 1 base at V and 5 bases at J, with 11 bases between. Germline loops: CDR1 MDHEN, CDR2 SYDVKM. The CDR3 runs to 14 residues. Written as DNA, the CDR3 is TGTGCCAGCAGTTTATCCCGGACAGCGTATGGCTACACCTTC. It codes for CASSLSRTAYGYTF.

The count of this clone is one. The gene calls are TRBV19 and TRBJ1-5; 8 bases are a match to TRBD1. Germline loops: CDR1 LNHDA, CDR2 SQIVND (reference sequence). V gave up 4 bases and J gave up 4 bases; unmatched junction bases: 9. The CDR3 has 16 residues. The CDR3 nucleotides are TGTGCCAGTAGTACCCGTGGGCAGGGGGCTAATCAGCCCCAGCATTTT. Translated, it gives CASSTRGQGANQPQHF.

The genes are TRBV3-1 (or the pseudogene TRBV3-2) and TRBJ1-2; 9 bases fit TRBD1. This CDR3 contains 16 residues. CDR1 and CDR2 from the germline V gene are LGHDT and YNNKEL (reference sequence). Trimming removed 0 bases from V and 2 bases from J; junction bases left unmatched: 4. The DNA for the CDR3 is TGTGCCAGCAGCCAAGACTACAGGGGGCCCAACTATGGCTACACCTTC. Encoded protein: CASSQDYRGPNYGYTF.